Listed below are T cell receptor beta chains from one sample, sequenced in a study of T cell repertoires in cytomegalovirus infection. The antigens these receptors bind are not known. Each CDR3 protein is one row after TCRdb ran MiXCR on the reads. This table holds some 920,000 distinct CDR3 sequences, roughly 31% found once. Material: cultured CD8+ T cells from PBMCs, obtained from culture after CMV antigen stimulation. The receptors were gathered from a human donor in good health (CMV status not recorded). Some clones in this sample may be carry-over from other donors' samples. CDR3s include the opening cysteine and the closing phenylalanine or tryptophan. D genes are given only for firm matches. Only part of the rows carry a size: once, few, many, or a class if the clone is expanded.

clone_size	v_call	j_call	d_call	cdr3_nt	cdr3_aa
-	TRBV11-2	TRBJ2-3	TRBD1	TGTGTCAGCAGCAACCGCCCGGGGACAGGGGGTTCGGTTAGCACAGATACGCAGTATTTT	CVSSNRPGTGGSVSTDTQYF
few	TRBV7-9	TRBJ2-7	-	TGTGCCAGCAGCTTAGAAGGGGGGACCTACGAGCAGTACTTC	CASSLEGGTYEQYF
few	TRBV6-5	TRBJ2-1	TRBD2	TGTGCCAGCAGTTACTGGCGGGGGGGCCGGAATGAGCAGTTCTTC	CASSYWRGGRNEQFF
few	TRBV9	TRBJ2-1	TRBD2	TGTGCCAGCACGGGGGGTTCTAGGAATGAGCAGTTCTTC	CASTGGSRNEQFF
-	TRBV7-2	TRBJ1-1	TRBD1	TGTGCCAGCAGCCCTATGACAGGGGTAAGGAACACTGAAGCTTTCTTT	CASSPMTGVRNTEAFF
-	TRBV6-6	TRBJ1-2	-	TGTGCCAGCAGTATCGACATAGGCTATGGCTACACCTTC	CASSIDIGYGYTF
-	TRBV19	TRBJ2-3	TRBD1	TGTGCCAGTGGCCCCCGGGACAGGGCCCAAGATACGCAGTATTTT	CASGPRDRAQDTQYF
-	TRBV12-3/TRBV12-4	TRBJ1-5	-	TGTGCCAGCAGAACTACCCACGGCCAGCCCCAGCATTTT	CASRTTHGQPQHF
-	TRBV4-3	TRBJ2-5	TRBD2	TGCGCCAGCAGCCAAGACCTAGGACTAGATGAAGAGACCCAGTACTTC	CASSQDLGLDEETQYF
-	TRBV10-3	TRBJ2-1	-	TGTGCCATCACCCAGGGGACGCGGAATGAGCAGTTCTTC	CAITQGTRNEQFF
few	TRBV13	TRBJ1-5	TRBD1	TGTGCCAGCAGCTCTACCGGGACAGACAGCAATCAGCCCCAGCATTTT	CASSSTGTDSNQPQHF
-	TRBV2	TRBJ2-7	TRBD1	TGTGCCACCAAGACAGGGGGCCGGAGGCAGTACTTC	CATKTGGRRQYF
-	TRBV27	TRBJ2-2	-	TGTGCCACAACAGGGTACACCGGGGAGCTGTTTTTT	CATTGYTGELFF
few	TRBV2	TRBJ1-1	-	TGTGCCAGCAGTGAAGCTCTAAGAACAGGGCGCGACACTGAAGCTTTCTTT	CASSEALRTGRDTEAFF
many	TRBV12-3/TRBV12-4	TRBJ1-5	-	TGTGCCAGCAGTTCGTTACCGGGACGGGGGGATCAGCCCCAGCATTTT	CASSSLPGRGDQPQHF
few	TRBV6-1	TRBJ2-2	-	TGTGCTATCCTTACGGGGGCCGGGGAGCTGTTTTTT	CAILTGAGELFF
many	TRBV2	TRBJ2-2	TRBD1	TGTGCCAGCAAACAGGACAGGGGGCGAACCGGGGAGCTGTTTTTT	CASKQDRGRTGELFF
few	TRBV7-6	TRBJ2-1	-	TGTGCCAGCAGCAAAGAGCGACAGGCAAATGAGCAGTTCTTC	CASSKERQANEQFF
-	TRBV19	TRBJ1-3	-	TGTGCCACCCCCGGGGACGGGCAAGTGCCGGACACCATATATTTT	CATPGDGQVPDTIYF
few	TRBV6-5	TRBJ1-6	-	TGTGCCAGCAGTTACGGCTGGCTGAGCTATAATTCACCCCTCCACTTT	CASSYGWLSYNSPLHF
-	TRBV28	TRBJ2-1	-	TGTGCCAGCAGTCCCTCCGGGGTCGTCTACAATGAGCAGTTCTTC	CASSPSGVVYNEQFF
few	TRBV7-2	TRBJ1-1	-	TGTGTAGGCAAAAGGAACACTGAAGCTTTCTTT	CVGKRNTEAFF
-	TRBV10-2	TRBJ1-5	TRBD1	TGCGCCAGCAGTGAGAAATATGGACAGGGGAGCAATCAGCCCCAGCATTTT	CASSEKYGQGSNQPQHF
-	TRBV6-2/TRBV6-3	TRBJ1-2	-	TGTGCCAGCACTGTGTTTGGGAGTGGCTACACCTTC	CASTVFGSGYTF
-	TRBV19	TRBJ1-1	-	TGTGCCAGTAGTATAGGGGCGGGGCGTGGGACTGAAGCTTTCTTT	CASSIGAGRGTEAFF
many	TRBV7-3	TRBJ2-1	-	TGTGCCAGCACCCTGAGGGCAGCGTGGGGTTTCTTC	CASTLRAAWGFF
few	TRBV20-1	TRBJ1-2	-	TGCAGTGCTCCAGGGTGGAGGGTTGGCTACACCTTC	CSAPGWRVGYTF
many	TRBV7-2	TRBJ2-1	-	TGTGCCAGCAGCCCGAGGACAAGGCCCTACAATGAGCAGTTCTTC	CASSPRTRPYNEQFF
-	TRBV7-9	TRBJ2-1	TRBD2	TGTGCCAGCAGCCGAATCGGGGGGGCAGGGGCAAATGAGCAGTTCTTC	CASSRIGGAGANEQFF
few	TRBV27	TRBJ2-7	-	TGTGCCAGCAGTTTATCAGGGGGGATTTACGAGCAGTACTTC	CASSLSGGIYEQYF
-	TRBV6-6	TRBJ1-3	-	TGTGCCAGCAGTTTCCGACTTTCTGGAAACACCATATATTTT	CASSFRLSGNTIYF
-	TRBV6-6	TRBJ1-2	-	TGTGCCAGCAGTTACGCGAAGGAAAGCGGCTACACCTTC	CASSYAKESGYTF
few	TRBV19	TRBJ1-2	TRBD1	TGTGCCAGTAGTGCGTCGGGACAGGGAAGCTATGGCTACACCTTC	CASSASGQGSYGYTF
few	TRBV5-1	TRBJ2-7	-	TGCGCCAGCAGCTTACCCACCGGCTACGAGCAGTACTTC	CASSLPTGYEQYF
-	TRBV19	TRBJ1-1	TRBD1	TGTGCCAGTAGCTGGACAGGGAAGACTGAAGCTTTCTTT	CASSWTGKTEAFF
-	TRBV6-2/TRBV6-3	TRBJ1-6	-	TGTGCCAGCAGCTCCCTCGGGGACTTTTCACCCCTCCACTTT	CASSSLGDFSPLHF
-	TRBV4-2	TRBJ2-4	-	TGTGCCAGCGGCCAGGTCTCGGAGGCCAAAAACATTCAGTACTTC	CASGQVSEAKNIQYF
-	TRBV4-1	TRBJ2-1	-	TGCGCCAGCAGCCATTATTCCTACAATGAGCAGTTCTTC	CASSHYSYNEQFF
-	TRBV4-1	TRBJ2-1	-	TGCGCCAGCAGCCAAGATCGGGTGACACCCTACTACAATGAGCAGTTCTTC	CASSQDRVTPYYNEQFF
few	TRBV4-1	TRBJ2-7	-	TGCGCCAGCAGCCACCGGGACGGCGCTAACTACGAGCAGTACTTC	CASSHRDGANYEQYF
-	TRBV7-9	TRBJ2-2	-	TGTGCCAGCAGCTTAGTTGGAGGACAGAACACCGGGGAGCTGTTTTTT	CASSLVGGQNTGELFF
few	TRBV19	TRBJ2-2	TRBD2	TGTGCCAGTAGTGTCGGACTAGACGGGGAGCTGTTTTTT	CASSVGLDGELFF
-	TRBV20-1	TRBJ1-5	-	TGCAGTGCTAGGGGGTTCCTGGCAGGGAGCAATCAGCCCCAGCATTTT	CSARGFLAGSNQPQHF
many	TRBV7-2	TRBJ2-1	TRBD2	TGTGCCAGCAGCCCTGGACTAGCGGGGGTGGGGGAGCAGTTCTTC	CASSPGLAGVGEQFF
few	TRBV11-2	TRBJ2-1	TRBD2	TGTGCCAGCAGCTTAGGTAGCGGGTCCGCCTCGGAGCAGTTCTTC	CASSLGSGSASEQFF
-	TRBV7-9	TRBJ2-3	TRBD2	TGTGCCAGCAGCTCAGGACTAGCCTTAAATCCAGATACGCAGTATTTT	CASSSGLALNPDTQYF
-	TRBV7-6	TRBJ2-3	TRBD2	TGTGTCAGCAGCGCAGTGACCTCCGGGACTAGCGGGGGGTACACAGATACGCAGTATTTT	CVSSAVTSGTSGGYTDTQYF
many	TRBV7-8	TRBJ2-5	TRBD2	TGTGCCAGCAGCTTCCTTAAGGGCCTACTAGCGGGGGGGCAAGAGACCCAGTACTTC	CASSFLKGLLAGGQETQYF
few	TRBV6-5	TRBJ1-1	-	TGTGCCAGCAGTTACTCGCCGCTTGAGAACACTGAAGCTTTCTTT	CASSYSPLENTEAFF
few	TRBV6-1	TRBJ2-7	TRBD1	TGTGCCAGCAGTGGTGGGACAGGGAGCGAGCAGTACTTC	CASSGGTGSEQYF
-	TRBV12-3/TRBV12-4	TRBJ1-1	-	TGTGCCAGCAGTTTAGAAAGTGGGTATGCTTTCTTT	CASSLESGYAFF
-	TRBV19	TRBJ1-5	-	TGTGCCAGTAGCCCCGTCACAGGCCCACATCAGCCCCAGCATTTT	CASSPVTGPHQPQHF
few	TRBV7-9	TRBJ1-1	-	TGTGCCAGCAGCTTAGACTGGGGGACTGAGAACACTGAAGCTTTCTTT	CASSLDWGTENTEAFF
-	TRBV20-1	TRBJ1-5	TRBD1	TGCAGTGCGCCGGGACAGGAGGGCAATCAGCCCCAGCATTTT	CSAPGQEGNQPQHF
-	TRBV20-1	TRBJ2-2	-	TGCAGTGCAGGGCGGACACCAAACACCGGGGAGCTGTTTTTT	CSAGRTPNTGELFF
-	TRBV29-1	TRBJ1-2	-	TGCAGCGTTGACGAGACAGCGATTAACTATGGCTACACCTTC	CSVDETAINYGYTF
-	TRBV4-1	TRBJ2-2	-	TGCACCAGCAGGCAACACCCGGCGACGAACACCGGGGAGCTGTTTTTT	CTSRQHPATNTGELFF
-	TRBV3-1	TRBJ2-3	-	TGTGCCAGCAGCCTAAGAGCGGACTTCACAGATACGCAGTATTTT	CASSLRADFTDTQYF
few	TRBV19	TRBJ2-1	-	TGTGCCAGTAGTATATGGGACTCCTCTGGGGAGCAGTTCTTC	CASSIWDSSGEQFF